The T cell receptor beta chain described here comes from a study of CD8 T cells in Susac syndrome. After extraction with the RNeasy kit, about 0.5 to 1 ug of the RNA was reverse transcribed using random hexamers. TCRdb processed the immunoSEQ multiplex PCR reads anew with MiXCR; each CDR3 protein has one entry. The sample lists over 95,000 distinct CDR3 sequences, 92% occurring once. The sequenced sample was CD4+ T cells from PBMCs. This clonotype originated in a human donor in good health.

CDR3 residues: CASSSWDRGRTEAFF. In DNA form, the CDR3 reads TGTGCCAGCAGCAGTTGGGACAGGGGGCGGACTGAAGCTTTCTTT. J is TRBJ1-1 and V is TRBV7-2; TRBD1 matches at 12 bases. V trimming: 5 bases; J trimming: 5 bases; junction bases outside the gene matches: 6. This CDR3 is built from 15 residues. Germline CDR1 is SGHTA and CDR2 is FQGNSA.